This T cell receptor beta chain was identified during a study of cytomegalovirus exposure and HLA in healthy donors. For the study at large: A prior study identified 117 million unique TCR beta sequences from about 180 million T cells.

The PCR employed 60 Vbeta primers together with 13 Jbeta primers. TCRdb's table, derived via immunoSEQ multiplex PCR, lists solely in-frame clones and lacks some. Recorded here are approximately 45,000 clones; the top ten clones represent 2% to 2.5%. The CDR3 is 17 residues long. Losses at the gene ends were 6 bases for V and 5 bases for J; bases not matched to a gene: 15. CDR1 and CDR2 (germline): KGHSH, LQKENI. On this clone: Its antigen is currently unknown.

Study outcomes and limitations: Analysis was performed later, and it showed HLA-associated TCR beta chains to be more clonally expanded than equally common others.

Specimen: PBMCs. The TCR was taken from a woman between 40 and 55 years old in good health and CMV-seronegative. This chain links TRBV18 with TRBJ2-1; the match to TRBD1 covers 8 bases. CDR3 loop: CASSLRPGQASNNEQFF. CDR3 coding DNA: TGTGCCAGCTCCCTTAGACCGGGACAGGCATCAAACAATGAGCAGTTCTTC.